A selection of T cell receptor beta chains follows, all from one sample in a study of CXCR3-negative and CXCR3-positive naive CD8 T cells. With the 5' RACE reads reprocessed, TCRdb shows one record per CDR3 protein and no DNA. This repertoire includes about 89,000 distinct CDR3 sequences. Specimen: naive CXCR3+ CD8+ T cells from blood. These receptors were collected from a human donor in good health. Some clones in this sample may be carry-over from other donors' samples. Each CDR3 is given with its conserved first and last residue. Fields, in order: J gene, V gene, CDR3 protein.

>TRBJ2-5|TRBV11-2
CASSLGASGQETQYF
>TRBJ2-3|TRBV7-8
CASSSAGQKQYF
>TRBJ2-3|TRBV2
CASSEAPQGFRFDTQYF
>TRBJ2-3|TRBV28
CASSPTLTGPTDTQYF
>TRBJ1-1|TRBV6-2/TRBV6-3
CASSYSVRARMDTEAFF
>TRBJ1-2|TRBV7-8
CASSLLTRGQARYGEYGYTF
>TRBJ2-5|TRBV5-1
CASSPVETQETQYF
>TRBJ2-6|TRBV7-6
CASSATGVISGANVLTF
>TRBJ2-2|TRBV24-1
CATSDFGLAGVGTGELFF
>TRBJ2-5|TRBV28
CASSLSGRGAQYF
>TRBJ2-1|TRBV20-1
CSASIAYNEQFF
>TRBJ2-1|TRBV7-9
CASSLVRTSNEQFF
>TRBJ2-2|TRBV11-3
CASRTSSLFIRELFF
>TRBJ2-1|TRBV5-6
CASSLATKGPRSEQFF
>TRBJ1-5|TRBV7-9
CASSLADGGNQPQHF
>TRBJ2-7|TRBV29-1
CSVEDGPSGTYEQYF
>TRBJ2-3|TRBV7-8
CASSLGPGLATDTQYF
>TRBJ2-3|TRBV20-1
CSATGTSGGADTQYF
>TRBJ2-7|TRBV29-1
CSVGTSYEQYF
>TRBJ2-3|TRBV5-1
CASRNRDRVGDTQYF
>TRBJ2-2|TRBV12-3/TRBV12-4
CASTLAGARTGELFF
>TRBJ2-1|TRBV6-2/TRBV6-3
CASSWGPGQGVSEQFF
>TRBJ2-7|TRBV5-1
CASSLAVSGGTYEQYF
>TRBJ2-3|TRBV6-6
CASSTGGLSTDTQYF
>TRBJ2-7|TRBV28
CASNGMAVEQYF
>TRBJ2-7|TRBV29-1
CSVEANYEQYF
>TRBJ1-1|TRBV20-1
CSAQDGGPTEAFF
>TRBJ2-1|TRBV15
CATTLLLSRSYNEQFF
>TRBJ2-4|TRBV5-4
CASSSTGFQYF
>TRBJ2-1|TRBV6-6
CASSPRTSGKAEQFF